This section outlines one TCR beta chain sequence together with its context. With random hexamers, reverse transcription was performed on about 0.5 to 1 ug of RNA. One entry per CDR3 protein, called by TCRdb with MiXCR from the immunoSEQ multiplex PCR reads. Among under 200,000 distinct CDR3 sequences listed, about 95% were seen once. The source of the sample is a study of CD8 T cells in Susac syndrome. The germline V and J ends were trimmed by 1 base and 8 bases, with 15 bases remaining between them. The CDR3 spans 14 residues. CDR1 and CDR2 (germline): DFQATT, SNEGSKA (reference sequence). Negative isolation was used for CD8+ and CD4+ T cells, and FACS enrichment was applied to TEMRA cells.

The rearrangement links TRBV20-1 to TRBJ2-1; D perhaps matches TRBD2 (6 bases). The source material was CD4+ T cells from PBMCs. This receptor was obtained from a human donor in good health. The CDR3 sequence: CSARARGGVDEQFF. Here the CDR3 DNA reads TGCAGTGCTAGAGCCCGGGGAGGTGTGGATGAGCAGTTCTTC.